One sample yielded the 15 T cell receptor beta chains listed below, sequenced in a study of blood T cell repertoires in COVID-19. The data were produced by immunoSEQ multiplex PCR, yet TCRdb's version contains in-frame clones alone and is incomplete. The sample lists roughly 140,000 clones; approximately 85% were seen once. Sequencing was carried out using peripheral blood. These receptors were taken from a man aged 50 or older with acute or convalescent COVID-19.

This chain joins TRBV4-1 and TRBJ1-3; 9 bases are shared with TRBD1. There are 16 residues in the CDR3. Germline CDR1 MGHRA, CDR2 YSYEKL. Trimming cost V 5 bases and J 4 bases; bases outside gene matches: 9. CDR3 DNA: TGCGCCAGCAGCTACTCACAGGGGGCGCGAGGAAACACCATATATTTT. The encoded protein is CASSYSQGARGNTIYF.

This chain links TRBV28 with TRBJ1-1; 9 bases fit TRBD1. The trim removed 7 bases at V and 4 bases at J, leaving 16 bases unmatched. Germline values: CDR1 MDHEN, CDR2 SYDVKM. The CDR3 length is 17 residues. This CDR3 reads CASTPPGQGIRSTEAFF. The CDR3 nucleotides are TGTGCCAGCACCCCCCCCGGACAGGGGATTCGTAGCACTGAAGCTTTCTTT.

The gene calls are TRBV6-6 and TRBJ2-5; 8 bases are a match to TRBD1. V lost 2 bases to trimming and J lost 4 bases; unmatched junction nucleotides: 3. Germline CDR1 and CDR2: MNHNY and SVGAGI (reference sequence). The CDR3 runs to 14 residues. The CDR3 spells CASSYQGAGETQYF. The CDR3 nucleotides read TGTGCCAGCAGTTACCAGGGGGCGGGAGAGACCCAGTACTTC.

This sequence joins TRBV6-5 and TRBJ1-1, with 7 bases identical to TRBD1. The CDR3 totals 14 residues. CDR1 MNHEY and CDR2 SVGAGI come from the germline V gene. V shed 0 bases and J 7 bases; nucleotides not matched to a gene: 5. CDR3 coding DNA: TGTGCCAGCAGTTACTCGACAGGGAGAAATGAAGCTTTCTTT. The encoded protein is CASSYSTGRNEAFF.

The chain joins TRBV2 to TRBJ1-1; 8 nucleotides align to TRBD1. CDR1 and CDR2 from the germline V gene are SNHLY and FYNNEI. The CDR3 sequence is 15 residues long. Trimming took 4 bases from V and 11 from J; bases not matched to a gene: 15. CDR3 DNA: TGTGCCAGCAGTGCGCCACAGGGGGAGAAGGCTCAGGCTTTCTTT. The encoded protein is CASSAPQGEKAQAFF.

The rearrangement links TRBV14 to TRBJ2-1, with 9 bases lining up with TRBD2. The V segment lost 1 base and the J segment 5 bases; nucleotides outside the gene matches: 6. This CDR3 is 16 amino acids long. In germline, CDR1 is SGHDN, CDR2 FVKESK. The CDR3 nucleotides read TGTGCCAGCAGCCAAGGGAGGACTAGCGCAAACAATGAGCAGTTCTTC. Its protein is CASSQGRTSANNEQFF. Supplemented by reference TRBV14 and TRBJ2-1, the full variable domain reads EAGVTQFPSHSVIEKGQTVTLRCDPISGHDNLYWYRRVMGKEIKFLLHFVKESKQDESGMPNNRFLAERTGGTYSTLKVQPAELEDSGVYFCASSQGRTSANNEQFFGPGTRLTVL.

V usage is TRBV19 and J usage is TRBJ1-5; 11 nucleotides align to TRBD1. In germline, CDR1 is LNHDA, CDR2 SQIVND (reference sequence). CDR3 size: 17 residues. Trimming cost V 6 bases and J 4 bases; bases outside gene matches: 11. DNA of the CDR3: TGTGCCAGTAGCCTAATTGGGGACAGGGGGGCAAATCAGCCCCAGCATTTT. Translating gives CASSLIGDRGANQPQHF.

The chain recombines TRBV11-3 with TRBJ2-1; 8 positions match TRBD2. Trimming took 5 bases from V and 4 from J; bases not matched to a gene: 4. The germline gives CDR1 SGHNT, CDR2 YENEEA. The CDR3 sequence is 14 residues long. CDR3 DNA sequence: TGTGCCAGCAGCGCCGGGGGGGCTTACAATGAGCAGTTCTTC. Encoded protein: CASSAGGAYNEQFF.

The chain links TRBV4-1 to TRBJ2-1; 7 bases line up with TRBD1. There are 15 residues in the CDR3. The J segment lost 5 bases and the V segment lost 7 bases, leaving 11 bases of the junction unmatched. Germline V gene sequence: CDR1 MGHRA, CDR2 YSYEKL. The CDR3 DNA reads as TGCGCCAGCACACAAACGGGACAGATGGACAATGAGCAGTTCTTC. Protein product: CASTQTGQMDNEQFF.

The genes are TRBV9 and TRBJ2-3, with D tentatively TRBD2 (6 bases). CDR3 size: 15 residues. Germline CDR1 and CDR2: SGDLS and YYNGEE. The V gene lost 3 bases and the J gene lost 6 bases, with 17 bases spanning the gap. Here the CDR3 reads CASSASGLPTDTQYF. In DNA, the CDR3 is TGTGCCAGCAGCGCCTCCGGACTACCCACGGATACGCAGTATTTT.

V gene TRBV5-1 combines with J gene TRBJ2-5; TRBD2 matches 8 bases. The CDR3 covers 14 residues. V lost 5 bases to trimming and J lost 4 bases; unmatched junction nucleotides: 7. CDR1 and CDR2 from the germline V gene are SGHRS and YFSETQ. As DNA, the CDR3 is TGCGCCAGCAGTATCGGCCTAGCGGGAGAGACCCAGTACTTC. This translates into CASSIGLAGETQYF.

V usage is TRBV12-3 or TRBV12-4 and J usage is TRBJ2-2, with TRBD2 as a possible D gene (5 bases). This CDR3 contains 13 residues. V lost 8 bases and J 3 bases, leaving 10 bases between the germline ends. The CDR3 region is CASHTRDTGELFF. CDR3 nucleotide sequence: TGTGCCAGCCACACTAGGGACACCGGGGAGCTGTTTTTT.

The J gene is TRBJ2-3, the V gene TRBV5-4; D uncertain. Between the trimmed V and J ends, which lost 1 base and 0 bases, there was a span of 9 bases. Germline CDR1 and CDR2: SGHNT and YYREEE (reference sequence). The CDR3 spans 15 residues. In nucleotides, the CDR3 is TGTGCCAGCAGCTTGTTAGTCTCTAGCACAGATACGCAGTATTTT. Its translation is CASSLLVSSTDTQYF.

The chain joins TRBV5-1 to TRBJ1-2; D gene unclear. The CDR3 covers 13 residues. Between the trimmed V and J ends, which lost 2 bases and 7 bases, there was a span of 12 bases. Germline values: CDR1 SGHRS, CDR2 YFSETQ. For the CDR3, the DNA is TGCGCCAGCAGCTTTGGAGAGGAGGGTGGCTACACCTTC. Encoded protein: CASSFGEEGGYTF.

This clone was picked up one time. V gene TRBV6-1 combines with J gene TRBJ1-1, with D perhaps TRBD1 (5 bases). The germline V gene encodes CDR1 MNHNS and CDR2 SASEGT. The ends were cut back, 0 bases at V and 0 bases at J, with 14 bases in the middle. The CDR3 is 17 residues long. CDR3: CASSEARQGPMNTEAFF. The CDR3 nucleotides read TGTGCCAGCAGTGAAGCGCGGCAGGGCCCTATGAACACTGAAGCTTTCTTT.